This passage covers 22 T cell receptor beta chains from one sample sequenced in a study of Graves' ophthalmopathy and Graves' hyperthyroidism. RNA transcripts were the source from which TCR beta CDR3 regions were amplified. RT-PCR was first run with HTBI primers, then multiplex PCR in a second round. Using its own MiXCR run on the multiplex PCR reads, TCRdb lists one record per CDR3 protein. The profile shows around 1,000,000 distinct CDR3 sequences, 35% to 40% of them singletons. The sequencing input was peripheral blood or thyroid tissue (not recorded which). The receptors originated from an adult man with Graves' hyperthyroidism.

In this sample, this clonotype turned up many times. CDR3 region: CSVRTGDYEQYF. The CDR3 DNA is TGCAGCGTCCGGACAGGGGACTACGAGCAGTACTTC. The genes are TRBV29-1 and TRBJ2-7; TRBD1 matches at 9 bases. Per the germline V gene, CDR1 is SQVTM and CDR2 is ANQGSEA. This CDR3 contains 12 residues. The V segment lost 6 bases and the J segment 3 bases; nucleotides outside the gene matches: 3.

The chain couples TRBV7-8 to TRBJ1-1; D might be TRBD1 (5 bases). The germline V gene has CDR1 SGHVS and CDR2 FQNEAQ. CDR3 size: 15 residues. V lost 5 bases to trimming and J lost 1 base, with 14 bases between them. The CDR3, as DNA: TGTGCCAGCAGCCCCCGGGACGGAAGGAACACTGAAGCTTTCTTT. The encoded protein is CASSPRDGRNTEAFF.

There are a few counts of this clonotype. CDR3 amino acids: CASSYSAGLNQPQHF. The CDR3 coding sequence is TGTGCCAGCAGTTACTCGGCAGGGTTGAATCAGCCCCAGCATTTT. The V and J genes are TRBV12-3 or TRBV12-4 and TRBJ1-5, with D maybe TRBD1 (5 bases). Trimming took 4 bases from V and 4 from J, leaving 14 bases between them. The CDR3 runs to 15 residues.

The sample holds one count of this clonotype. The genes are TRBV14 and TRBJ2-7; D might be TRBD1 or TRBD2, each matching 6 bases. The germline V gene has CDR1 SGHDN and CDR2 FVKESK. V lost 2 bases to trimming and J lost 6 bases, with 17 bases between them. This CDR3 spans 15 amino acids. CDR3: CASSQWGALRSEQYF. CDR3 DNA sequence: TGTGCCAGCAGCCAATGGGGGGCTTTAAGAAGCGAGCAGTACTTC.

The CDR3 sequence is CASSARFYEQYF. Written as DNA, the CDR3 is TGTGCCAGCAGTGCTCGATTCTACGAGCAGTACTTC. This chain links TRBV2 with TRBJ2-7; D is ambiguous. This CDR3 region has 12 residues. V was clipped by 4 bases and J by 3 bases, with 7 bases between them. Germline CDR1 SNHLY, CDR2 FYNNEI. The entire variable domain, with the rest obtained from reference TRBV2 and TRBJ2-7, is as follows: EPEVTQTPSHQVTQMGQEVILRCVPISNHLYFYWYRQILGQKVEFLVSFYNNEISEKSEIFDDQFSVERPDGSNFTLKIRSTKLEDSAMYFCASSARFYEQYFGPGTRLTVT.

This clonotype was seen many times. One end of the junction does not line up with germline, which may come from a read error. The chain has TRBV20-1 and TRBJ1-6; D call uncertain. The CDR3 runs 12 residues. CDR1 and CDR2 (germline): DFQATT, SNEGSKA (reference sequence). The CDR3 is CSARRADNGPYF. CDR3 in DNA: TGCAGTGCTAGACGGGCCGACAACGGGCCTTATTTT.

Only a few counts were recorded for this clonotype. In DNA form, the CDR3 reads TGCGCCAGCAGCTCAACCGACAGGGGAAGGACCGGGGAGCTGTTTTTT. It translates to CASSSTDRGRTGELFF. The chain recombines TRBV4-1 with TRBJ2-2; 8 nucleotides agree with TRBD1. CDR3 length equals 16 residues. With 5 bases clipped from V and 5 bases from J, the junction kept 10 bases outside the gene matches. CDR1 is MGHRA and CDR2 is YSYEKL in the germline V gene.

Worth noting for this clonotype: Lacking the conserved final phenylalanine or tryptophan, this CDR3 likely reflects a read error. The chain employs TRBV4-1 and TRBJ1-1; D might be TRBD1 (6 bases). The CDR3 spans 16 residues. Germline loops: CDR1 MGHRA, CDR2 YSYEKL. The V and J ends lost 3 bases and 1 base respectively, with 15 bases between them. The CDR3: CASSHSGTPRNTEAFL. The CDR3 DNA sequence: TGCGCCAGCAGCCATAGCGGGACACCCAGGAACACTGAAGCTTTCCTT.

The rearrangement joins TRBV6-5 to TRBJ2-6, with D perhaps TRBD1 (6 bases). V lost 11 bases, J lost 2 bases, and 10 bases lay in between. Germline V lookup: CDR1 MNHEY, CDR2 SVGAGI. The CDR3 is 13 residues long. The CDR3 nucleotides read TGTGCCGAGGGGGAAGCTGGGGCCAACGTCCTGACTTTC. Its translation is CAEGEAGANVLTF.

This clonotype appeared many times. This sequence joins TRBV7-2 and TRBJ1-5, with D maybe TRBD1 (6 bases). From germline, CDR1 is SGHTA and CDR2 FQGNSA. V gave up 1 base and J gave up 9 bases, with 16 bases separating them. CDR3 length equals 15 residues. Written as DNA, the CDR3 is TGTGCCAGCAGCTTAGAAGTTCAGGGGTACCCGCCCCAGCATTTT. Translated, it gives CASSLEVQGYPPQHF.

This clonotype has a count of ten or more. The J gene is TRBJ1-4, the V gene TRBV2; D remains ambiguous. There are 15 residues in the CDR3. Deletions cut 7 bases from V and 2 bases from J, with 14 bases between. The germline CDR1 and CDR2 sequences are SNHLY and FYNNEI. The CDR3 DNA follows: TGTGCCAGCACCCCGGGTGGCGGGACTAATGAAAAACTGTTTTTT. Amino acids: CASTPGGGTNEKLFF.

The genes are TRBV7-8 and TRBJ1-1; D is undetermined. Trimming shortened V by 0 bases and J by 4 bases, and 9 bases separated the two germline ends. The CDR3 consists of 14 residues. Germline V gene data show CDR1 as SGHVS and CDR2 as FQNEAQ. CDR3 nucleotides: TGTGCCAGCAGCTTAGCGCGGGGTTCCACTGAAGCTTTCTTT. It specifies CASSLARGSTEAFF.

This clonotype was seen repeatedly, ten times or more. The chain recombines TRBV6-4 with TRBJ2-2; D might be TRBD1 or TRBD2, each matching 5 bases. Germline V gene lookup returns CDR1 MRHNA and CDR2 SNTAGT. CDR3 length: 17 residues. V was cut by 4 bases and J by 7 bases, with 22 bases left in between. The CDR3 DNA is TGTGCCAGCAGTGCGTCTCCGTTCAGGGAGATAGGCGGGGAGCTGTTTTTT. This gives the protein CASSASPFREIGGELFF.

This clonotype was counted between two and nine times. The rearrangement links TRBV2 to TRBJ2-5; 9 positions agree with TRBD2. Germline V gene lookup returns CDR1 SNHLY and CDR2 FYNNEI. The CDR3 runs 17 residues. After removal of 5 bases from V and 5 bases from J, the junction contained 15 bases not matched to a gene. For the CDR3, the DNA is TGTGCCAGCAGTTACCCTCGCGAACGACTAGCGGACGAGACCCAGTACTTC. Amino acids: CASSYPRERLADETQYF.

This chain joins TRBV25-1 and TRBJ2-5; D is possibly TRBD2 (5 bases). The CDR3 has 14 residues. Trimming removed 10 bases at V and 4 bases at J, with 19 bases between. Germline V gene lookup returns CDR1 MGHDK and CDR2 SYGVNS. In nucleotides, the CDR3 is TGTGCCACCTCGTCCGTTGGAGGTGGAGAGACCCAGTACTTC. Its protein product is CATSSVGGGETQYF.

This clonotype was observed at least ten times. The rearrangement uses TRBV20-1 and TRBJ1-6, with TRBD1 matching 10 bases. Trimming at V came to 2 bases and at J to 6 bases, leaving 7 bases not matched to a gene. Germline V lookup: CDR1 DFQATT, CDR2 SNEGSKA (reference sequence). The CDR3 length is 16 residues. The CDR3 reads CSARLGQGGFNSPLHF. The DNA for the CDR3 is TGCAGTGCTAGATTAGGACAGGGGGGATTTAATTCACCCCTCCACTTT.

This clonotype was seen repeatedly, ten times or more. This rearrangement joins TRBV2 to TRBJ1-3, with D unclear. In germline, CDR1 is SNHLY, CDR2 FYNNEI. This CDR3 is built from 13 residues. Trimming left V 9 bases short and J 2 bases short, with 11 bases between. The CDR3 DNA sequence: TGTGCCAGGTCTTACTCTGCTGGAAACACCATATATTTT. Residues: CARSYSAGNTIYF.

On this clonotype itself: A junction end diverges from the germline sequence, so it may reflect a read error. The rearrangement links TRBV7-9 to TRBJ2-5, with 7 bases matching TRBD2. This CDR3 contains 16 residues. Germline CDR1 is SEHNR and CDR2 is FQNEAQ (reference sequence). Here the CDR3 DNA reads TGTGCCAGCAGCTTATGGGGCGGGAGACGTGCGGAGACCCGGTACTTC. As protein: CASSLWGGRRAETRYF.

This clonotype was detected ten times or more. The CDR3 DNA reads as TGTGCCAGCAGCAGGGACGGGGTATCTAACTATGGCTACACCTTC. Amino acids: CASSRDGVSNYGYTF. V usage is TRBV7-6 and J usage is TRBJ1-2, with D perhaps TRBD1 (5 bases). The length of the CDR3 is 15 residues. V shed 5 bases and J shed 0 bases, with 13 bases lying between them. Looked up from germline, CDR1 is SGHVS and CDR2 is FNYEAQ.

The chain combines TRBV27 with TRBJ2-7; 12 nucleotides align to TRBD1. With V trimmed by 5 bases and J by 5 bases, 7 bases remained unmatched. There are 15 residues in the CDR3. The germline V gene has CDR1 MNHEY and CDR2 SMNVEV (reference sequence). CDR3 loop: CASSATGTGGHEQYF. In DNA form, the CDR3 reads TGTGCCAGCAGTGCAACCGGGACAGGGGGCCACGAGCAGTACTTC.

The table lists this clonotype with many counts. The chain is built from TRBV10-3 and TRBJ2-5, with 9 bases matching TRBD1. The CDR3 has 14 residues. V was pared by 5 bases and J by 6 bases, with 7 bases of the junction left unmatched. Germline lookup yields CDR1 ENHRY and CDR2 SYGVKD. The CDR3 sequence: CAISPGTGLQTQYF. CDR3 bases: TGTGCCATCAGTCCCGGGACAGGGCTGCAGACCCAGTACTTC.

This clonotype showed up just a few times. The J gene is TRBJ1-1, the V gene TRBV29-1, with 12 bases that match TRBD1. Germline V gene sequence: CDR1 SQVTM, CDR2 ANQGSEA. J was trimmed by 5 bases and V by 6 bases; bases with no gene match: 10. This CDR3 has 15 residues. The chain's CDR3 is CSVGGGQGAGTEAFF. Here the CDR3 DNA reads TGCAGCGTAGGGGGGGGACAGGGGGCAGGAACTGAAGCTTTCTTT.